These 27 T cell receptor beta chains share one sample of origin, sequenced in a study of blood T cell repertoires in COVID-19. Libraries were prepared by immunoSEQ multiplex PCR; TCRdb keeps only in-frame clonotypes and omits some of them. The profile shows approximately 300,000 clones, 75% to 90% of them singletons. Sequencing was carried out using PBMCs or T cells enriched from blood (not recorded which). The receptor set was obtained from a woman aged 25-40 years who had been exposed to COVID-19.

The rearrangement uses TRBV7-9 and TRBJ1-2; D is unclear. The CDR3 consists of 15 residues. In germline, CDR1 is SEHNR, CDR2 FQNEAQ (reference sequence). V lost 1 base to trimming and J lost 5 bases, with 14 bases between them. In DNA, the CDR3 is TGTGCCAGCAGCTTAGAAACCGGTACCTATTATGGCTACACCTTC. Amino acid sequence: CASSLETGTYYGYTF.

The chain joins TRBV6-5 to TRBJ1-1; 9 bases map to TRBD1. The CDR3 runs to 16 residues. The V and J ends lost 3 bases and 1 base, in that order; junction bases with no gene match: 6. Germline CDR1 reads MNHEY; CDR2 reads SVGAGI. The CDR3 DNA reads TGTGCCAGCAGTTATAGACAGGGGGGGAGGAACACTGAAGCTTTCTTT. This codes for CASSYRQGGRNTEAFF.

The chain links TRBV9 to TRBJ1-2; tentatively, D is TRBD1 (6 bases). The length of the CDR3 is 15 residues. Germline CDR1 reads SGDLS; CDR2 reads YYNGEE. Trimming pared 4 bases from V and 0 bases from J, leaving 13 bases between. CDR3 residues: CASSPRTDPNYGYTF. The CDR3 coding sequence is TGTGCCAGCAGCCCTCGGACAGACCCTAACTATGGCTACACCTTC.

The rearrangement uses TRBV5-6 and TRBJ1-2, with a possible D match to TRBD1 (5 bases). The CDR3 extends over 15 amino acids. V gave up 0 bases and J gave up 3 bases, with 12 bases separating them. Germline assignment: CDR1 SGHDT and CDR2 YYEEEE. CDR3 nucleotides: TGTGCCAGCAGCTTGGGGTGGGGCGCGGACTATGGCTACACCTTC. Amino acids: CASSLGWGADYGYTF.

The CDR3 DNA reads as TGTGCCAGCAGCTCACCGTCTCGCGCGAACACCGGGGAGCTGTTTTTT. It yields the protein CASSSPSRANTGELFF. V gene TRBV7-2 combines with J gene TRBJ2-2; D unresolved. Trimming removed 4 bases at V and 0 bases at J, with 12 bases between. Germline V CDR1 and CDR2: SGHTA, FQGNSA. The CDR3 runs 16 residues.

The J gene is TRBJ2-7, the V gene TRBV18, with 10 bases identical to TRBD1. V was clipped by 3 bases and J by 6 bases; unmatched bases: 11. CDR1 is KGHSH, CDR2 LQKENI, per germline. This CDR3 has 16 residues. In nucleotides, the CDR3 is TGTGCCAGCTCACCCCTAAGTAGGGGACAGGGGACCGAGCAGTACTTC. This codes for CASSPLSRGQGTEQYF.

The J gene is TRBJ1-2, the V gene TRBV7-9, with D unclear. This CDR3 is 13 amino acids long. V was shortened by 9 bases and J by 0 bases, with 11 bases between the two germline ends. Germline V CDR1 and CDR2: SEHNR, FQNEAQ (reference sequence). CDR3 amino acids: CASVEGANYGYTF. The CDR3 region has the DNA TGTGCCAGTGTGGAGGGAGCTAACTATGGCTACACCTTC.

V usage is TRBV7-2 and J usage is TRBJ2-5; D gene ambiguous. The V and J ends lost 5 bases and 4 bases respectively, with 11 bases between them. The CDR3 extends over 13 amino acids. The V gene's germline CDR1 is SGHTA and CDR2 FQGNSA. In DNA form, the CDR3 reads TGTGCCAGCAGCCAACCTAGTCGAGAGACCCAGTACTTC. It encodes CASSQPSRETQYF.

This clone was recorded a few times. This sequence joins TRBV30 and TRBJ2-4, with TRBD2 as a possible D gene (5 bases). V was clipped by 2 bases and J by 6 bases, with 8 bases between them. The CDR3 contains 12 residues. Germline V gene sequence: CDR1 GTSNPN, CDR2 SVGIG (reference sequence). CDR3 region: CAWSREGNIQYF. In DNA, the CDR3 is TGTGCCTGGAGTCGAGAGGGAAACATTCAGTACTTC.

The genes are TRBV19 and TRBJ1-5, with D tentatively TRBD1 (5 bases). V was shortened by 5 bases and J by 5 bases, with 13 bases between the two germline ends. CDR1 is LNHDA, CDR2 SQIVND, per germline (reference sequence). This CDR3 is 14 amino acids long. CDR3 coding DNA: TGTGCCAGTAGTCACCGGGGGATAGATCAGCCCCAGCATTTT. It specifies CASSHRGIDQPQHF.

The CDR3 region is CASSPGTGVENTEAFF. The CDR3 coding sequence is TGCGCCAGCAGCCCCGGGACAGGGGTTGAGAACACTGAAGCTTTCTTT. This chain uses TRBV5-1 with TRBJ1-1; 10 bases align to TRBD1. J was trimmed by 1 base and V by 4 bases; bases with no gene match: 7. The V gene's germline CDR1 is SGHRS and CDR2 YFSETQ. This CDR3 comprises 16 residues. Full variable domain (missing parts from reference TRBV5-1 and TRBJ1-1): KAGVTQTPRYLIKTRGQQVTLSCSPISGHRSVSWYQQTPGQGLQFLFEYFSETQRNKGNFPGRFSGRQFSNSRSEMNVSTLELGDSALYLCASSPGTGVENTEAFFGQGTRLTVV.

The chain links TRBV5-1 to TRBJ1-6; TRBD1 matches 9 bases. This CDR3 has 15 residues. Looked up from germline, CDR1 is SGHRS and CDR2 is YFSETQ. The ends lost 5 bases at V and 7 bases at J; junction bases unmatched: 7. The CDR3 bases are TGCGCCAGCAGATGGAACAGGGGGCTGAATTCACCCCTCCACTTT. Residues: CASRWNRGLNSPLHF.

The chain recombines TRBV20-1 with TRBJ2-3; unclear D gene. Trimming took 3 bases from V and 2 from J, leaving 12 bases between them. The CDR3 totals 14 residues. The germline CDR1 and CDR2 sequences are DFQATT and SNEGSKA (reference sequence). This chain's CDR3 is CSASESQITDTQYF. For the CDR3, the DNA is TGCAGTGCTAGTGAATCCCAAATCACAGATACGCAGTATTTT.

This chain links TRBV28 with TRBJ2-7; D unresolved. The CDR3 totals 17 residues. CDR1 MDHEN and CDR2 SYDVKM come from the germline V gene. V lost 3 bases and J 4 bases, leaving 22 bases between the germline ends. The CDR3: CASSFLLPPNEIYEQYF. In DNA, the CDR3 is TGTGCCAGCAGTTTCCTTCTACCGCCTAATGAAATATACGAGCAGTACTTC.

The chain is built from TRBV5-5 and TRBJ2-3; 11 bases fit TRBD2. With V trimmed by 7 bases and J by 5 bases, 9 bases remained unmatched. The germline gives CDR1 SGHKS, CDR2 YYEKEE (reference sequence). The CDR3 spans 15 residues. CDR3 residues: CASSLLAGVQDTQYF. In DNA form, the CDR3 reads TGTGCCAGCTCCCTACTAGCGGGAGTTCAAGATACGCAGTATTTT.

The chain is built from TRBV11-2 and TRBJ2-5; the D gene is possibly TRBD1 (5 bases). The CDR3 has 13 residues. Germline V gene lookup returns CDR1 SGHAT and CDR2 FQNNGV. Trimming cost V 6 bases and J 0 bases, with 8 bases left between them. In DNA, the CDR3 is TGTGCCAGCAGTCGACAGTACCAAGAGACCCAGTACTTC. Translating it yields CASSRQYQETQYF.

The chain is built from TRBV3-1 (or the pseudogene TRBV3-2) and TRBJ1-1; D possibly corresponds to TRBD1 (6 bases). V was shortened by 4 bases and J by 4 bases, with 16 bases between the two germline ends. Germline loops: CDR1 LGHDT, CDR2 YNNKEL (reference sequence). The CDR3 runs 15 residues. The DNA for the CDR3 is TGTGCCAGCAGCCTGGCGGGGGGAGGGGGCACTGAAGCTTTCTTT. Translating it yields CASSLAGGGGTEAFF.

V is TRBV20-1 and J is TRBJ2-1, with a possible D match to TRBD1 (5 bases). The CDR3 sequence is 13 residues long. Between the trimmed V and J ends, which lost 3 bases and 10 bases, there was a span of 16 bases. Germline assignment: CDR1 DFQATT and CDR2 SNEGSKA (reference sequence). The CDR3 spells CSASDRQQKEQFF. CDR3 DNA sequence: TGCAGTGCTAGTGACAGACAACAAAAGGAGCAGTTCTTC.

The chain has TRBV30 and TRBJ1-5; D remains ambiguous. The CDR3 contains 13 residues. V lost 1 base to trimming and J lost 5 bases, with 9 bases between them. Germline V gives CDR1 GTSNPN, CDR2 SVGIG (reference sequence). The CDR3 DNA sequence: TGTGCCTGGAGTGCCACAGTTTATCAGCCCCAGCATTTT. Protein sequence: CAWSATVYQPQHF.

The chain links TRBV4-2 to TRBJ1-2; 9 positions agree with TRBD1. This CDR3 is 16 amino acids long. J was trimmed by 4 bases and V by 4 bases; bases with no gene match: 10. Germline V gene lookup returns CDR1 LGHNA and CDR2 YNFKEQ. The CDR3 here is CASSLGQGLLAYGYTF. In DNA form, the CDR3 reads TGTGCCAGCAGCCTGGGACAGGGCCTGCTTGCCTATGGCTACACCTTC.

This chain joins TRBV6-5 and TRBJ1-1; TRBD1 is a possible D gene (6 bases). Trimming removed 7 bases from V and 1 base from J, with 13 bases in between. Germline V gives CDR1 MNHEY, CDR2 SVGAGI. The CDR3 is made up of 14 amino acids. The CDR3: CASTQTGQNTEAFF. The CDR3 nucleotides are TGTGCCAGCACCCAGACGGGACAGAACACTGAAGCTTTCTTT.

The V call is TRBV5-1, the J call TRBJ1-2, with 9 bases fitting TRBD1. Germline trimming cut 8 bases from V and 2 bases from J; bases unmatched to any gene: 13. This CDR3 comprises 16 residues. Germline CDR1 reads SGHRS; CDR2 reads YFSETQ. The CDR3, as DNA: TGCGCCAGTTCTACCGGGACAGGGAAAAGCAACTATGGCTACACCTTC. Translated: CASSTGTGKSNYGYTF.

The chain links TRBV4-3 to TRBJ2-1; unclear D gene. CDR1 and CDR2 (germline): LGHNA, YSLEER. CDR3 length equals 14 residues. V lost 3 bases, J lost 0 bases, and 6 bases lay in between. The CDR3 coding sequence is TGCGCCAGCAGCCAGGGCAGCTCCTACAATGAGCAGTTCTTC. Protein product: CASSQGSSYNEQFF.

The rearrangement links TRBV6-5 to TRBJ1-5; D gene ambiguous. V lost 9 bases and J lost 4, with 13 bases in between. Per germline, CDR1 MNHEY and CDR2 SVGAGI. The CDR3 is made up of 13 amino acids. CDR3 DNA sequence: TGTGCCAGTCGAATTGGAGGGAATCAGCCCCAGCATTTT. Amino acid sequence: CASRIGGNQPQHF.

The chain links TRBV7-3 to TRBJ1-2, with D maybe TRBD1 (5 bases). The CDR3 has 13 residues. With 5 bases removed from V and 4 bases from J, the gap between germline ends came to 11 bases. Per the germline V gene, CDR1 is SGHTA and CDR2 is FQGTGA. The CDR3 sequence: CASSAQGVYGYTF. CDR3 DNA sequence: TGTGCCAGCAGCGCCCAGGGCGTCTATGGCTACACCTTC.

The V call is TRBV7-2, the J call TRBJ2-1; 9 bases fit TRBD1. Germline assignment: CDR1 SGHTA and CDR2 FQGNSA. The junction had 11 bases not matched to a gene; V was cut back by 5 bases and J by 6 bases. The CDR3 has 16 residues. For the CDR3, the DNA is TGTGCCAGCAGCGCCAGCTGGGACAGGGAAGGCAATGAGCAGTTCTTC. Protein product: CASSASWDREGNEQFF.

The CDR3 DNA is TGTGCCGGGGGCCCCTCCGGGACAGGGCACAATGAGCAGTTCTTC. It yields the protein CAGGPSGTGHNEQFF. The chain employs TRBV15 and TRBJ2-1, with TRBD1 identical over 9 bases. This CDR3 is built from 15 residues. CDR1 is LNHNV and CDR2 is YYDKDF in the germline V gene (reference sequence). Trimming removed 11 bases from V and 5 bases from J; junction bases left unmatched: 13.